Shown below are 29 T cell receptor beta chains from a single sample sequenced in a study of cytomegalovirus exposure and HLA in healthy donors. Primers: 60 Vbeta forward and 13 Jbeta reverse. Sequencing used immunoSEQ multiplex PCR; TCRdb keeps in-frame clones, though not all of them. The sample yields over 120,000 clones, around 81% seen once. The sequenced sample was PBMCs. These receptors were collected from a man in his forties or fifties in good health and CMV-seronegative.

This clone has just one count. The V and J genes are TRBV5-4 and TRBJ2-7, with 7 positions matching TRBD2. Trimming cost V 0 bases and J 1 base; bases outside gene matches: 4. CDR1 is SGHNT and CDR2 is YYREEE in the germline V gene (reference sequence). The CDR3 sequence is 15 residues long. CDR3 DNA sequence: TGTGCCAGCAGCTTGGGAGCGGGATCTTCCTACGAGCAGTACTTC. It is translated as CASSLGAGSSYEQYF.

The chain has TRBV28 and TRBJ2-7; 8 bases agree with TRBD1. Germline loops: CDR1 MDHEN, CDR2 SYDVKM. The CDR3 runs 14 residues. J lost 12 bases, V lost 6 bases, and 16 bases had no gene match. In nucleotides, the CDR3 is TGTGCCAGCAGAACCACCGGGACAGGTCCCCGTGGGTACTTC. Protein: CASRTTGTGPRGYF.

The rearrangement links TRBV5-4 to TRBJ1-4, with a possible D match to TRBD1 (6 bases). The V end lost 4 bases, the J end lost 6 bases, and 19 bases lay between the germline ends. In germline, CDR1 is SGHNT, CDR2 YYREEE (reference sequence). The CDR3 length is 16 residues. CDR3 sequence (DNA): TGTGCCAGCAGCAGCCAATTCGGGACAAAGGATGAAAAACTGTTTTTT. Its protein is CASSSQFGTKDEKLFF.

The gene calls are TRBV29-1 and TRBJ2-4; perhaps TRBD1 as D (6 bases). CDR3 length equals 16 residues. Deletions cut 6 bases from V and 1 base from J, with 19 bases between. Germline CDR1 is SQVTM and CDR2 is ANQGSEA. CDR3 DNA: TGCAGCGTAGAAAAACAGGGAACCCTTGCCAAAAACATTCAGTACTTC. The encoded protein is CSVEKQGTLAKNIQYF.

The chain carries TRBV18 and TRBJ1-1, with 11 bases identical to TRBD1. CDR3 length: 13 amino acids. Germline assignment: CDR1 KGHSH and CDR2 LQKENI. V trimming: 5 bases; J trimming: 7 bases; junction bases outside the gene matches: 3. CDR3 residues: CASSGQGAGEAFF. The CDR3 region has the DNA TGTGCCAGCTCAGGACAGGGGGCTGGTGAAGCTTTCTTT.

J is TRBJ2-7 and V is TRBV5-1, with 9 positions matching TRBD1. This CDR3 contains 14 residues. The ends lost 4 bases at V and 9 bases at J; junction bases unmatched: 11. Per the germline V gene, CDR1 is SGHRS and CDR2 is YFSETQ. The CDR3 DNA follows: TGCGCCAGCAGCCCGCTGGGACAGGGATCGGTGCAGTACTTC. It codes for CASSPLGQGSVQYF.

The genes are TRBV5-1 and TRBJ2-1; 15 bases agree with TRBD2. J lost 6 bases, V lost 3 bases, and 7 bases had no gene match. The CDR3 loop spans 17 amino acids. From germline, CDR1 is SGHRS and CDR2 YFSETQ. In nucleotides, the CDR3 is TGCGCCAGCAGCTGGAGGACTAGCGGGAGGGGTCCCAATGAGCAGTTCTTC. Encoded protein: CASSWRTSGRGPNEQFF.

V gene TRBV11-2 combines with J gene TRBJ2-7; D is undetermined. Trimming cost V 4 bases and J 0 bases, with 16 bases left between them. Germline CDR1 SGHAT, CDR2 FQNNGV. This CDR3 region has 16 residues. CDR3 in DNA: TGTGCCAGCAGCTCCCTCGGCGGCCTTAGCTCCTACGAGCAGTACTTC. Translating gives CASSSLGGLSSYEQYF.

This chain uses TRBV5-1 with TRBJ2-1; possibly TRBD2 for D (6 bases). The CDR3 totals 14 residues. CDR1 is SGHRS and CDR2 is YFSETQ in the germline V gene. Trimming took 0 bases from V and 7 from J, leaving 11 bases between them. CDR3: CASSLERTKNEQFF. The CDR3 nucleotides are TGCGCCAGCAGCTTGGAGCGGACTAAAAATGAGCAGTTCTTC.

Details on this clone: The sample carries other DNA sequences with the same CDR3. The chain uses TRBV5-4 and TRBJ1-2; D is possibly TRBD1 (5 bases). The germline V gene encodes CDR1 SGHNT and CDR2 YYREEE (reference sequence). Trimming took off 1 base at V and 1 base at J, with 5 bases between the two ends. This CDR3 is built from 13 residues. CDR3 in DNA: TGTGCCAGCAGCTTGAGGGGTAACTATGGCTACACCTTC. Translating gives CASSLRGNYGYTF.

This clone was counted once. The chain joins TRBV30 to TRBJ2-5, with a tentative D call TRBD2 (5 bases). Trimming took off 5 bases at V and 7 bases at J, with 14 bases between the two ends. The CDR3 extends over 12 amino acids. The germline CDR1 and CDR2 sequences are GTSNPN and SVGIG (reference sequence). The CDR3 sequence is CAWLVTGGTQYF. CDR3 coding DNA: TGTGCCTGGCTAGTTACCGGAGGGACCCAGTACTTC.

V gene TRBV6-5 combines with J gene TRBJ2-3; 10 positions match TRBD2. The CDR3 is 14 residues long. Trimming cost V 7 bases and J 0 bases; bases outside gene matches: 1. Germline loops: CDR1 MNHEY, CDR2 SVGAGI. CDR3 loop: CASTLAGSTDTQYF. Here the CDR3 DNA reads TGTGCCAGCACACTAGCGGGAAGCACAGATACGCAGTATTTT.

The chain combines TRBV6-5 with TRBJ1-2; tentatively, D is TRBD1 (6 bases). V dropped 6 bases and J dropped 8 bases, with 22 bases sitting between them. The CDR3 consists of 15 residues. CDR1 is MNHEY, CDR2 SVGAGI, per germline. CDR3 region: CASRPGQTFGLGYTF. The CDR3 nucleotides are TGTGCCAGCAGGCCCGGACAGACCTTTGGTTTAGGCTACACCTTC.

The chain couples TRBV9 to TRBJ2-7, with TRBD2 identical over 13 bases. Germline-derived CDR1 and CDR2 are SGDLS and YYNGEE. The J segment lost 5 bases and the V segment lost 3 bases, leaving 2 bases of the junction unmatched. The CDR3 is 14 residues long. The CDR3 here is CASSGTSGSDEQYF. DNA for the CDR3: TGTGCCAGCAGCGGGACTAGCGGGAGCGACGAGCAGTACTTC.

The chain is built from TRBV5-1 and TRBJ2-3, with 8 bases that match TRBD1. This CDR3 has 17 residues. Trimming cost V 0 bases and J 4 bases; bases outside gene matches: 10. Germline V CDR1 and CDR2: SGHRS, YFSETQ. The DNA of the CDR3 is TGCGCCAGCAGCTTGGCCATCGGCAGGGGGCTAGCAGATACGCAGTATTTT. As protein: CASSLAIGRGLADTQYF.

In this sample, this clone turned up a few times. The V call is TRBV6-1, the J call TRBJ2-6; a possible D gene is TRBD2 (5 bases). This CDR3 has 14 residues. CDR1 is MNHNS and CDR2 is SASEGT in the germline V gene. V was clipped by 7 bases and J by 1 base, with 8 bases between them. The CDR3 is CASIRESGANVLTF. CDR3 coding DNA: TGTGCCAGCATAAGGGAGTCTGGGGCCAACGTCCTGACTTTC.

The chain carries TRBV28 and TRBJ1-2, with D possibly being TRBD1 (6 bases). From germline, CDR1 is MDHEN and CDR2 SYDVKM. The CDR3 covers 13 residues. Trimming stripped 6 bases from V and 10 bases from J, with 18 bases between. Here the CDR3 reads CASSDTTGLDYTF. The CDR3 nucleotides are TGTGCCAGCAGCGATACGACAGGATTAGACTACACCTTC.

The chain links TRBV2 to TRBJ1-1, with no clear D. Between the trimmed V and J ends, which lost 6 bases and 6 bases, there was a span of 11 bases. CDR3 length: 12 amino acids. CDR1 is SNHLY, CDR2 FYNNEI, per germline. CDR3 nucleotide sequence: TGTGCCAGCAGGGCCGACCGGGCTGAAGCTTTCTTT. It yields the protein CASRADRAEAFF.

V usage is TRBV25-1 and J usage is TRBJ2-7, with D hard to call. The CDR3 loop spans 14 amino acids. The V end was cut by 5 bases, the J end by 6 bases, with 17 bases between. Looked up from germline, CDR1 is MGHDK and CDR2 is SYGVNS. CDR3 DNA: TGTGCCAGCAGTCCCTCCCGAGGAGTACCCGAGCAGTACTTC. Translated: CASSPSRGVPEQYF.

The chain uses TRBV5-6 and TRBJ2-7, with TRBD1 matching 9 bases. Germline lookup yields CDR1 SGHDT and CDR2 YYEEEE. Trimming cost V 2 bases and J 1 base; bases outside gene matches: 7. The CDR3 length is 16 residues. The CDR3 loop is CASSFTGGAGSYEQYF. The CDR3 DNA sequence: TGTGCCAGCAGCTTTACAGGGGGCGCAGGGTCCTACGAGCAGTACTTC.

This CDR3 is CASSEMRKPQHF. CDR3 nucleotide sequence: TGTGCCAGCAGTGAGATGAGGAAGCCCCAGCATTTT. The V call is TRBV6-1, the J call TRBJ1-5, with D unresolved. CDR1 is MNHNS and CDR2 is SASEGT in the germline V gene. This CDR3 spans 12 amino acids. Trimming shortened V by 3 bases and J by 8 bases, and 8 bases separated the two germline ends.

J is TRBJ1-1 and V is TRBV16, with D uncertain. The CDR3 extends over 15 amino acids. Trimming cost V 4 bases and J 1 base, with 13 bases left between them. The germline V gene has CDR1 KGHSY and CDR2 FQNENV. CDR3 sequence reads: CASSPVTSRNTEAFF. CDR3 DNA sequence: TGTGCCAGCAGCCCCGTTACTTCGCGGAACACTGAAGCTTTCTTT. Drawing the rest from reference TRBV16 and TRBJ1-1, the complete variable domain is GEEVAQTPKHLVRGEGQKAKLYCAPIKGHSYVFWYQQVLKNEFKFLISFQNENVFDETGMPKERFSAKCLPNSPCSLEIQATKLEDSAVYFCASSPVTSRNTEAFFGQGTRLTVV.

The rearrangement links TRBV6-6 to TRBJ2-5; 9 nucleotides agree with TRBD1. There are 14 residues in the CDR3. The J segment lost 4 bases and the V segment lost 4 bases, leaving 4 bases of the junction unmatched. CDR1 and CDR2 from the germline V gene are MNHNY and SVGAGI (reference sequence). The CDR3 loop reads CASSFPGQGETQYF. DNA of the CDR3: TGTGCCAGCAGTTTCCCGGGACAGGGAGAGACCCAGTACTTC.

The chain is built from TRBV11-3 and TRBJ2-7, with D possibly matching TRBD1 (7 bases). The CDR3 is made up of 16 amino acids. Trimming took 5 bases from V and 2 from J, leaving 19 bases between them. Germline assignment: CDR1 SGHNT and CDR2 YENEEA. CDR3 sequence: CASSLRGTEPAYEQYF. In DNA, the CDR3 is TGTGCCAGCAGCCTCCGCGGGACAGAGCCAGCCTACGAGCAGTACTTC.

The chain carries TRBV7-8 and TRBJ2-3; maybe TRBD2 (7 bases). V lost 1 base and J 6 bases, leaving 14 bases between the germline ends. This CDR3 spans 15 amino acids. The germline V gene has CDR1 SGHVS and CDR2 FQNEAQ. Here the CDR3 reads CASSLVGGVADTQYF. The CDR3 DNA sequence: TGTGCCAGCAGCTTAGTAGGGGGGGTAGCCGATACGCAGTATTTT.

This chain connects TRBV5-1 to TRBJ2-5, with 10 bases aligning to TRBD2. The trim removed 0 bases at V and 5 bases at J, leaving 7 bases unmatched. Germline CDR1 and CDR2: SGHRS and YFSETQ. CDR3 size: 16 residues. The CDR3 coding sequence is TGCGCCAGCAGCTTGGTCGCTAGCGGGAGTATCGAGACCCAGTACTTC. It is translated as CASSLVASGSIETQYF.

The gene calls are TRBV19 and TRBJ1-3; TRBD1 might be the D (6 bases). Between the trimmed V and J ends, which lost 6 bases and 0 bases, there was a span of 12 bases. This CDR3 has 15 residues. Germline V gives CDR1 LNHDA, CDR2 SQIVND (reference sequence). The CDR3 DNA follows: TGTGCCAGTAGCCCGGGACACCACTCTGGAAACACCATATATTTT. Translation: CASSPGHHSGNTIYF.

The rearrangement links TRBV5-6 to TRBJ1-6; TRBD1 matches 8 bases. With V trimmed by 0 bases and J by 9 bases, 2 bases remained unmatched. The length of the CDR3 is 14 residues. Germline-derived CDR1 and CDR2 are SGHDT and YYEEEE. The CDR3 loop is CASSLGQGSSPLHF. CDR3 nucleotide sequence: TGTGCCAGCAGCTTGGGACAGGGGAGTTCACCCCTCCACTTT.

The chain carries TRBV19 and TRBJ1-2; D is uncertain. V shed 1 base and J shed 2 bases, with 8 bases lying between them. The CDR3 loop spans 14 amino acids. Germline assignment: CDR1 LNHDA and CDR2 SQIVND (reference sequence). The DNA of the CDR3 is TGTGCCAGTAGTATAGTCGGAGAAAACTATGGCTACACCTTC. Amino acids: CASSIVGENYGYTF.